This is a list of T cell receptor beta chains from one sample in a study of monozygotic twins with inflammatory bowel disease. TCRdb re-called the 5' RACE reads and shows each CDR3 protein once, DNA omitted. The sample includes some 170,000 distinct CDR3 sequences. Sequences were obtained from blood. The origin of the receptors is a human donor with ulcerative colitis or Crohn's disease, or a healthy co-twin of an affected twin (not recorded which). Each CDR3 is given with its conserved first and last residue.

TRBV18	TRBJ1-1	CASSPRGRVNTEAFF
TRBV5-1	TRBJ2-3	CASSLARDRGTDTQYF
TRBV27	TRBJ2-7	CASSRAGYYEQYF
TRBV6-5	TRBJ2-5	CAATGDQETQYF
TRBV6-5	TRBJ1-2	CASRSYRAGDYGYTF
TRBV12-5	TRBJ2-7	CASGPGGTYEQYF
TRBV7-9	TRBJ2-5	CASGRGAAETQYF
TRBV7-3	TRBJ2-2	CASSHNTGELFF
TRBV7-9	TRBJ1-5	CASRLGPEPNQPQHF
TRBV20-1	TRBJ2-5	CSARAGTTETQYF
TRBV19	TRBJ2-1	CASSIGLGCEQFF
TRBV20-1	TRBJ2-1	CSARDQFSGRSYNEQFF
TRBV12-3/TRBV12-4	TRBJ1-5	CASSLGQASRPQHF
TRBV20-1	TRBJ2-1	CSARSRLAGGMSSYNEQFF
TRBV6-5	TRBJ2-7	CASSYSLATYEQYF
TRBV25-1	TRBJ2-7	CASSSAGYEQYF
TRBV7-3	TRBJ1-2	CASRSGTGYGYTF
TRBV6-5	TRBJ1-2	CASSYPTTGGFNYGYTF
TRBV29-1	TRBJ2-5	CSVDGVTQETQYF
TRBV5-1	TRBJ2-5	CASSLAARETQYF
TRBV20-1	TRBJ1-1	CSARDRNRGAITEAFF
TRBV5-1	TRBJ1-2	CASSPGQERGYTF
TRBV20-1	TRBJ2-7	CSASSWDRVNEQYF
TRBV20-1	TRBJ2-1	CSGGTGIDSEQFF
TRBV5-1	TRBJ1-2	CASSPGTVPPARNYGYTF
TRBV18	TRBJ2-3	CASSPAGQGLEDTQYF
TRBV10-3	TRBJ2-3	CAISGGHQDTQYF
TRBV29-1	TRBJ2-6	CSVVGGAGSGANVLTF
TRBV7-2	TRBJ2-5	CASSLDPGAQETQYF
TRBV6-1	TRBJ1-5	CASRQDRVGQPQHF
TRBV6-2/TRBV6-3	TRBJ2-1	CASSYSQAGGWRYEQFF
TRBV29-1	TRBJ1-1	CSVGGYSANTEAFF
TRBV6-2/TRBV6-3	TRBJ2-7	CASSYRGAAGGSKPYYEQYF
TRBV20-1	TRBJ2-2	CSARELAGSGELFF
TRBV13	TRBJ1-2	CASSLGRAGVANYGYTF
TRBV6-5	TRBJ2-1	CASSYSVSGGYNEQFF
TRBV7-2	TRBJ2-1	CASSPPSGSGNEQFF
TRBV11-3	TRBJ2-2	CAGSLGPTGELFF
TRBV9	TRBJ2-1	CASSVANRDLAANEQFF
TRBV10-3	TRBJ1-5	CAISEGRGQPQHF
TRBV9	TRBJ2-2	CASSVPSGRYTGELFF
TRBV3-1	TRBJ2-7	CASSQDPQGAREQYF